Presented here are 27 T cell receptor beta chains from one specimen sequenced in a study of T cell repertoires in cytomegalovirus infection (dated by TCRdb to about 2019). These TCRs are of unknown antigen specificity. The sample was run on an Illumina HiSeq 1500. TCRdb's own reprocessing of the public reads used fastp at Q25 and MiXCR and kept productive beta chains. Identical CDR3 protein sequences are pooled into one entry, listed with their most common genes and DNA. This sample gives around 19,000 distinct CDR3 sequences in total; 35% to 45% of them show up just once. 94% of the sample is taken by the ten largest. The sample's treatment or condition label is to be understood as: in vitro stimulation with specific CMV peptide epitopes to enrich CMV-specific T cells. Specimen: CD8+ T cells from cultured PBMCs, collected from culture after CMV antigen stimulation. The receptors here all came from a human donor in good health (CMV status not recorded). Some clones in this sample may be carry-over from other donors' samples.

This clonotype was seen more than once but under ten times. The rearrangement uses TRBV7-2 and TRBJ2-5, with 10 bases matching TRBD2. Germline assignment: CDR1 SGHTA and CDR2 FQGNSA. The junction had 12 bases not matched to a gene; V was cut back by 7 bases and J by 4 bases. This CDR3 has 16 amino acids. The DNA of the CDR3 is TGTGCCAGCATGAATAGGCTAGCGGGAGTAGGAGAGACCCAGTACTTC. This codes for CASMNRLAGVGETQYF.

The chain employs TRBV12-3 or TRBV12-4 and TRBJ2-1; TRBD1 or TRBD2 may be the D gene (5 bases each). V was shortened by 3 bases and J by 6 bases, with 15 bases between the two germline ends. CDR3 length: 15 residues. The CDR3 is CASSFANPGPNEQFF. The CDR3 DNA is TGTGCCAGCAGTTTTGCTAACCCGGGACCCAATGAGCAGTTCTTC.

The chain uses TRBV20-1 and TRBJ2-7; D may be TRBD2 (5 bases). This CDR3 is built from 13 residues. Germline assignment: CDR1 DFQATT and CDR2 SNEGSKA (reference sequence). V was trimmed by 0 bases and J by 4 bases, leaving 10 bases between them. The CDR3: CSARDSRTYEQYF. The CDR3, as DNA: TGCAGTGCTAGAGATAGTAGGACTTACGAGCAGTACTTC.

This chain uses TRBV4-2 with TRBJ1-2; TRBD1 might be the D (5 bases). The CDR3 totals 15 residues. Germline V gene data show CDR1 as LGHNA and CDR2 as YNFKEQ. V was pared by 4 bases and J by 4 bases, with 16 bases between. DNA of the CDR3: TGTGCCAGCAGCCGGGGCGGGGAATCGGGCTATGGCTACACCTTC. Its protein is CASSRGGESGYGYTF.

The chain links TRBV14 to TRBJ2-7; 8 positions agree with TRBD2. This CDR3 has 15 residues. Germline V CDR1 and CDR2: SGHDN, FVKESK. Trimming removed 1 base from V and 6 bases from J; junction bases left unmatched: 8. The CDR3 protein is CASSQGRSGGAEQYF. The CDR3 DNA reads TGTGCCAGCAGCCAAGGTAGAAGCGGGGGAGCCGAGCAGTACTTC. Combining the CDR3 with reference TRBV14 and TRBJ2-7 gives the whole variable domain EAGVTQFPSHSVIEKGQTVTLRCDPISGHDNLYWYRRVMGKEIKFLLHFVKESKQDESGMPNNRFLAERTGGTYSTLKVQPAELEDSGVYFCASSQGRSGGAEQYFGPGTRLTVT.

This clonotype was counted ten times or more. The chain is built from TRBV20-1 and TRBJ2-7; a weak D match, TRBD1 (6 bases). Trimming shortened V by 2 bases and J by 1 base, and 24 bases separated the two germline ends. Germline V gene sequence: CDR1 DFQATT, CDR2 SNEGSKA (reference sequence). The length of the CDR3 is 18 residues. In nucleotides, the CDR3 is TGCAGTGCTAGATCAACAAGGCAGGGGTCCGGTGTATCCTACGAGCAGTACTTC. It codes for CSARSTRQGSGVSYEQYF.

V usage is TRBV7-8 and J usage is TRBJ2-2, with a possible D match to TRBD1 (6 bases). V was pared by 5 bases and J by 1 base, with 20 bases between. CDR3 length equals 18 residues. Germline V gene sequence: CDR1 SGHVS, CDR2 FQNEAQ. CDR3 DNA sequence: TGTGCCAGCAGCCCTAAACGTTACAGGGACAAGAACACCGGGGAGCTGTTTTTT. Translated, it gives CASSPKRYRDKNTGELFF.

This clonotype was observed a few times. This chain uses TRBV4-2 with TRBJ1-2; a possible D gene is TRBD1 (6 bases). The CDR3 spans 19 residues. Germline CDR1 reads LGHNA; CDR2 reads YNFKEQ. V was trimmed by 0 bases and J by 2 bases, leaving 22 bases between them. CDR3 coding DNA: TGTGCCAGCAGCCAAGAAGGGGGAAGAGGGAGAGCGCTGAACTATGGCTACACCTTC. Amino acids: CASSQEGGRGRALNYGYTF.

CDR3 amino acids: CASSNTGGASGNTIYF. In DNA form, the CDR3 reads TGTGCCAGCAGTAACACAGGGGGCGCATCTGGAAACACCATATATTTT. The V call is TRBV6-5, the J call TRBJ1-3, with TRBD1 identical over 9 bases. After removal of 5 bases from V and 1 base from J, the junction contained 6 bases not matched to a gene. Germline CDR1 is MNHEY and CDR2 is SVGAGI. The CDR3 has 16 residues.

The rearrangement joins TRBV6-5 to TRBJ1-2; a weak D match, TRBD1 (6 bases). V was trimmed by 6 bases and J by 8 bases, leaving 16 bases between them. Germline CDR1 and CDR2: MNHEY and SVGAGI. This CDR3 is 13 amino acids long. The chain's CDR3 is CASRPPGAQGYTF. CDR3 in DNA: TGTGCCAGCAGGCCTCCGGGGGCGCAAGGCTACACCTTC.

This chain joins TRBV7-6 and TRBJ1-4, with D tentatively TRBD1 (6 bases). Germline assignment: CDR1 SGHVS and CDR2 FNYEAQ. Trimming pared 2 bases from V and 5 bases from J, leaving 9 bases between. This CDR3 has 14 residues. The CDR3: CASSLQGRNEKLFF. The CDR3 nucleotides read TGTGCCAGCAGCTTACAGGGGAGAAATGAAAAACTGTTTTTT.

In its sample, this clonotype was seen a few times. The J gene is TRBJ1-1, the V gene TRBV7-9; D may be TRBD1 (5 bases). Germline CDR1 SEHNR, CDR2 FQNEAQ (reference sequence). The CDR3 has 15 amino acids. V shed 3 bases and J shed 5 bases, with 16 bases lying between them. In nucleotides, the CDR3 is TGTGCCAGCAGCTTGGGGGTTGGGGTGGGGACTGAAGCTTTCTTT. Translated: CASSLGVGVGTEAFF.

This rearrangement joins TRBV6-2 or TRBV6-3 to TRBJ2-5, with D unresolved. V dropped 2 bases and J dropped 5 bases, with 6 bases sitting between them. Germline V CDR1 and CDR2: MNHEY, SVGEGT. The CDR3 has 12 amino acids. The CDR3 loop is CASSYPPETQYF. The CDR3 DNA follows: TGTGCCAGCAGTTACCCCCCCGAGACCCAGTACTTC.

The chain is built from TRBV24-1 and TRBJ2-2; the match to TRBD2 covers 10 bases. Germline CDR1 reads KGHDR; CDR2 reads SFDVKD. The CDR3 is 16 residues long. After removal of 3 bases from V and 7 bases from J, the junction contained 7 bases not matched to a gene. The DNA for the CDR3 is TGTGCCACCAGTGATCGAGGGACTAGCGAGAGCGGGGAGCTGTTTTTT. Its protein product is CATSDRGTSESGELFF.

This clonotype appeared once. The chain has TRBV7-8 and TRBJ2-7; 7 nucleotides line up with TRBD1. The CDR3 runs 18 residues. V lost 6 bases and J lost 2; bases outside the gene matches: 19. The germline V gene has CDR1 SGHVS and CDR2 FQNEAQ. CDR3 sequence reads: CASRTGTVAFWGPYEQYF. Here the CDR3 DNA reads TGTGCCAGCAGAACCGGGACAGTCGCCTTTTGGGGTCCCTACGAGCAGTACTTC.

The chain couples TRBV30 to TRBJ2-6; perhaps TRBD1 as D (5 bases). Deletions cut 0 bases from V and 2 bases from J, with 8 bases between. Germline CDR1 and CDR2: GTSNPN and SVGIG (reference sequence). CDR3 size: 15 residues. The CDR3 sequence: CAWSVGAAGANVLTF. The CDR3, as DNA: TGTGCCTGGAGTGTAGGGGCTGCTGGGGCCAACGTCCTGACTTTC. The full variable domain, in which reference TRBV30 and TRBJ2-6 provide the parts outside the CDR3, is SQTIHQWPATLVQPVGSPLSLECTVEGTSNPNLYWYRQAAGRGLQLLFYSVGIGQISSEVPQNLSASRPQDRQFILSSKKLLLSDSGFYLCAWSVGAAGANVLTFGAGSRLTVL.

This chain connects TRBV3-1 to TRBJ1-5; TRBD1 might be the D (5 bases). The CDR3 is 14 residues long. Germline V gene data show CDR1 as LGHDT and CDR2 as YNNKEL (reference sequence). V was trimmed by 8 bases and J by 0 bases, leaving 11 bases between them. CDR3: CASGQGYSNQPQHF. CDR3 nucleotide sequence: TGTGCCAGCGGTCAGGGTTATAGCAATCAGCCCCAGCATTTT.

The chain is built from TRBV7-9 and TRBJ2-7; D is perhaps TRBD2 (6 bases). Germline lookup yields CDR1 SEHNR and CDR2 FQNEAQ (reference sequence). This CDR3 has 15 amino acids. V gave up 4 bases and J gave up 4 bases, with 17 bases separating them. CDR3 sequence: CASSWMSGRGYEQYF. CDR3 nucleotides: TGTGCCAGCAGCTGGATGTCGGGACGGGGGTACGAGCAGTACTTC. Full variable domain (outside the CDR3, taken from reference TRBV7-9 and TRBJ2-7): DTGVSQNPRHKITKRGQNVTFRCDPISEHNRLYWYRQTLGQGPEFLTYFQNEAQLEKSRLLSDRFSAERPKGSFSTLEIQRTEQGDSAMYLCASSWMSGRGYEQYFGPGTRLTVT.

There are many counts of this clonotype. CDR3 coding DNA: TGTGCCAGCAGCTTGGAGTTCGGGACAGGGGACTACAATGAGCAGTTCTTC. The encoded protein is CASSLEFGTGDYNEQFF. The rearrangement uses TRBV5-6 and TRBJ2-1; 10 bases are shared with TRBD1. V shed 0 bases, J shed 3 bases, and the junction held 6 bases outside the gene matches. Germline CDR1 is SGHDT and CDR2 is YYEEEE. The CDR3 contains 17 residues.

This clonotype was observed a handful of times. The CDR3 bases are TGTGCCAGCAGCTTAGGGAGGGGCCTTAATGAAAAACTGTTTTTT. Translation gives CASSLGRGLNEKLFF. The chain carries TRBV7-2 and TRBJ1-4, with a tentative D call TRBD1 (5 bases). V was shortened by 1 base and J by 4 bases, with 10 bases between the two germline ends. The CDR3 is 15 residues long. Germline CDR1 SGHTA, CDR2 FQGNSA.

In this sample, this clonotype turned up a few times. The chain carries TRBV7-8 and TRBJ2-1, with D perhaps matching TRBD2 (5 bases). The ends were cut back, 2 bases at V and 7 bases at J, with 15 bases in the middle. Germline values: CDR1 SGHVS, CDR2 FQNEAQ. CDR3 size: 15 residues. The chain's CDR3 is CASSLLVAPMNEQFF. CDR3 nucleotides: TGTGCCAGCAGCTTACTTGTAGCGCCCATGAATGAGCAGTTCTTC.

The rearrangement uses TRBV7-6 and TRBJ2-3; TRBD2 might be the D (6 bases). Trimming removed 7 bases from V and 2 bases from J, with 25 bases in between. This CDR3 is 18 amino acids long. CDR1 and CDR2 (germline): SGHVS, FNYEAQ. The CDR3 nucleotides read TGTGCCAGCACCTACTTTCCCTTGCGGGATCCCTCCACAGATACGCAGTATTTT. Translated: CASTYFPLRDPSTDTQYF.

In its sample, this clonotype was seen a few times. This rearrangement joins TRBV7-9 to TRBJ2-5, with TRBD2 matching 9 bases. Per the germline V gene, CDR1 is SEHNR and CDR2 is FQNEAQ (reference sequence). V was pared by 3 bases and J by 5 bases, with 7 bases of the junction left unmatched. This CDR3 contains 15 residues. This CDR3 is CASSLAGGPVETQYF. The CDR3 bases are TGTGCCAGCAGCTTGGCGGGGGGGCCCGTTGAGACCCAGTACTTC.

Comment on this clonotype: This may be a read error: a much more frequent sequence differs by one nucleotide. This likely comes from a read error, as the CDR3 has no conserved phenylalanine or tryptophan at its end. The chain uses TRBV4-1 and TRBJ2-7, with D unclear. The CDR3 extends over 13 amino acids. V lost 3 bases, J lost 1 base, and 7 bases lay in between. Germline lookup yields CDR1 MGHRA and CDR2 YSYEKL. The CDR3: CASSQGRSYEQYL. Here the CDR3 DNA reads TGCGCCAGCAGCCAGGGAAGGTCCTACGAGCAGTACCTC.

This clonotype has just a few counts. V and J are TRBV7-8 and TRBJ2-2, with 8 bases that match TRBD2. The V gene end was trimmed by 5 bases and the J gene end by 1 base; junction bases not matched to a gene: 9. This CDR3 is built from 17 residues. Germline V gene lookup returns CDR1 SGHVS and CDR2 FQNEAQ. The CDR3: CASSPFRGGGNTGELFF. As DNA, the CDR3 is TGTGCCAGCAGCCCTTTCCGGGGGGGTGGGAACACCGGGGAGCTGTTTTTT.

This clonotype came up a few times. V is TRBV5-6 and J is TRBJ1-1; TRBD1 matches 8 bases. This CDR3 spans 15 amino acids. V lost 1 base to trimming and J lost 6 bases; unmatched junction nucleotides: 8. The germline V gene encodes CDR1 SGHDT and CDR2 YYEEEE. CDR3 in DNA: TGTGCCAGCAGCTTGTCAGGGGGCTTTCCATCTGAAGCTTTCTTT. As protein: CASSLSGGFPSEAFF.

CDR3 region: CASSLIAAGVYNEQFF. DNA of the CDR3: TGTGCCAGCAGTTTAATCGCGGCAGGGGTATACAATGAGCAGTTCTTC. The chain links TRBV12-3 or TRBV12-4 to TRBJ2-1; D is possibly TRBD1 (6 bases). V shed 2 bases and J shed 4 bases, with 15 bases lying between them. The CDR3 has 16 amino acids.